Listed below are T cell receptor beta chains from one sample, sequenced in a study of CD8 T cells in Susac syndrome. TCRdb reanalysed the immunoSEQ multiplex PCR reads using MiXCR and keeps one entry per CDR3 protein. The sample has 150,000 or so distinct CDR3 sequences, roughly 95% seen once. The sample was CD4+ T cells from PBMCs. Receptors originate from a human donor with Susac syndrome. Each CDR3 is given with its conserved first and last residue. The D gene is left open where the match is weak. Expanded clones are given a class, and other clones once, few, many or no size at all.

TRBJ2-3	.	TRBV7-3	TRBD2	CASSLGLAHPTDTQYF	TGTGCCAGCAGTTTGGGACTAGCCCACCCCACAGATACGCAGTATTTT
TRBJ1-2	.	TRBV30	.	CAWSPPGYTF	TGTGCCTGGAGCCCCCCGGGCTACACCTTC
TRBJ2-5	.	TRBV5-6	.	CASSPWDRRETQYF	TGTGCCAGCAGCCCCTGGGATAGGCGAGAGACCCAGTACTTC
TRBJ2-1	once	TRBV25-1	TRBD1	CASSSSGTGAYNEQFF	TGTGCCAGCAGCTCCTCTGGGACAGGGGCCTACAATGAGCAGTTCTTC
TRBJ1-2	.	TRBV20-1	.	CSAIPGTHDGYTF	TGCAGTGCTATCCCAGGGACCCACGATGGCTACACCTTC
TRBJ2-2	.	TRBV30	TRBD2	CASGTRNTGELFF	TGTGCCTCCGGGACTAGAAACACCGGGGAGCTGTTTTTT
TRBJ1-2	.	TRBV28	.	CASSSPYYYTF	TGTGCCAGCAGTTCGCCCTATTACTACACCTTC
TRBJ2-2	.	TRBV12-3/TRBV12-4	.	CASSLGGRWTGELFF	TGTGCCAGCAGTTTAGGGGGGAGATGGACCGGGGAGCTGTTTTTT
TRBJ2-1	.	TRBV19	.	CASSMLAVSYNEQFF	TGTGCCAGTAGTATGTTAGCGGTCTCCTACAATGAGCAGTTCTTC
TRBJ1-6	.	TRBV4-2	TRBD1	CASSHGQGETWNSPLHF	TGTGCCAGCAGCCACGGACAGGGGGAAACTTGGAATTCACCCCTCCACTTT
TRBJ2-7	.	TRBV29-1	.	CSAAGAGGYEQYF	TGCAGCGCCGCGGGGGCAGGGGGCTACGAGCAGTACTTC
TRBJ2-2	few	TRBV19	.	CASSLNMNTGELFF	TGTGCCAGTAGCCTAAACATGAACACCGGGGAGCTGTTTTTT
TRBJ2-5	.	TRBV29-1	.	CSVGALGRFETQYF	TGCAGCGTTGGGGCTTTGGGGCGGTTCGAGACCCAGTACTTC
TRBJ2-1	.	TRBV20-1	TRBD2	CSASAPGLGGTNEQFF	TGCAGTGCTAGTGCCCCGGGACTAGGGGGGACCAATGAGCAGTTCTTC
TRBJ1-1	.	TRBV29-1	.	CSADRGRNTEAFF	TGCAGCGCCGACCGGGGGCGGAACACTGAAGCTTTCTTT
TRBJ2-7	.	TRBV29-1	.	CSVGGPYEQYF	TGCAGCGTCGGGGGCCCCTACGAGCAGTACTTC
TRBJ2-2	.	TRBV6-2/TRBV6-3	.	CASSDTGELFF	TGTGCCAGCTCGGACACCGGGGAGCTGTTTTTT
TRBJ2-7	.	TRBV9	TRBD2	CASILKRGPYEQYF	TGTGCCAGCATTTTGAAGCGGGGACCCTACGAGCAGTACTTC
TRBJ2-1	.	TRBV28	TRBD2	CASSYSGRNNEQFF	TGTGCCAGCAGTTATAGCGGGAGAAACAATGAGCAGTTCTTC
TRBJ1-2	.	TRBV29-1	.	CSDLERQNYGYTF	TGCAGCGACCTAGAGAGACAAAACTATGGCTACACCTTC
TRBJ2-1	.	TRBV6-1	.	CASIYEGGGNEQFF	TGTGCCAGCATTTATGAGGGGGGAGGAAATGAGCAGTTCTTC
TRBJ2-3	once	TRBV5-1	.	CASSYGLRTDTQYF	TGCGCCAGCAGCTACGGACTACGCACAGATACGCAGTATTTT
TRBJ2-1	.	TRBV25-1	TRBD2	CASSEWGGGYNEQFF	TGTGCCAGCAGTGAATGGGGCGGGGGCTACAATGAGCAGTTCTTC
TRBJ2-3	.	TRBV12-3/TRBV12-4	.	CASSSVRDTQYF	TGTGCCAGCAGCTCCGTCCGCGATACGCAGTATTTT
TRBJ2-5	.	TRBV12-3/TRBV12-4	TRBD2	CASSKASGSQETQYF	TGTGCCAGCAGTAAGGCTAGCGGGAGCCAAGAGACCCAGTACTTC
TRBJ2-7	.	TRBV19	TRBD2	CASSMGEAGGQEQYF	TGTGCCAGTAGTATGGGTGAGGCGGGAGGCCAAGAGCAGTACTTC
TRBJ1-4	once	TRBV3-1	.	CASSQTPAQANEKLFF	TGTGCCAGCAGCCAAACCCCCGCACAAGCTAATGAAAAACTGTTTTTT
TRBJ1-1	.	TRBV15	.	CATSRVGQNTEAFF	TGTGCCACCAGCAGAGTTGGTCAGAACACTGAAGCTTTCTTT
TRBJ2-1	.	TRBV28	TRBD2	CASSPQGLAGVGSYNEQFF	TGTGCCAGCAGTCCCCAGGGACTAGCGGGAGTGGGCTCCTACAATGAGCAGTTCTTC
TRBJ2-1	.	TRBV5-1	TRBD1	CASSLGGTGAGEQFF	TGCGCCAGCAGCTTGGGTGGGACAGGGGCCGGTGAGCAGTTCTTC
TRBJ1-6	.	TRBV21-1	.	CASSKLTGRIPKRSPLHF	TGTGCCAGCAGCAAACTTACCGGACGGATCCCAAAGCGTTCACCCCTCCACTTT
TRBJ2-5	.	TRBV28	.	CASIELGGQETQYF	TGTGCCAGCATAGAGCTAGGCGGCCAAGAGACCCAGTACTTC
TRBJ2-7	.	TRBV7-2	.	CASSLANPGAYEQYF	TGTGCCAGCAGCTTAGCCAACCCGGGAGCCTACGAGCAGTACTTC
TRBJ2-1	.	TRBV28	.	CASSEGDKDNEQFF	TGTGCCAGCAGTGAGGGAGACAAGGACAATGAGCAGTTCTTC
TRBJ2-3	.	TRBV7-2	TRBD2	CASSLVPAGAGTDTQYF	TGTGCCAGCAGCTTAGTCCCAGCGGGAGCCGGCACAGATACGCAGTATTTT
TRBJ2-3	.	TRBV12-3/TRBV12-4	.	CASSALRSTDTQYF	TGTGCCAGCAGTGCGTTACGCAGCACAGATACGCAGTATTTT
TRBJ2-5	.	TRBV9	.	CASSVAERGQETQYF	TGTGCCAGCAGCGTAGCTGAAAGGGGGCAAGAGACCCAGTACTTC
TRBJ2-5	.	TRBV13	.	CASSLGVPGGPRQETQYF	TGTGCCAGCAGCTTAGGGGTTCCCGGCGGGCCCCGCCAAGAGACCCAGTACTTC
TRBJ2-7	once	TRBV30	.	CAWSPEYEQYF	TGTGCCTGGAGTCCCGAATACGAGCAGTACTTC
TRBJ2-3	.	TRBV15	.	CATSRDTITDTQYF	TGTGCCACCAGCAGGGACACGATCACAGATACGCAGTATTTT
TRBJ2-2	.	TRBV7-3	.	CASSLDQGNTGELFF	TGTGCCAGCAGCTTAGATCAGGGGAACACCGGGGAGCTGTTTTTT
TRBJ1-1	.	TRBV6-6	.	CASTQRRSASPEAFF	TGTGCCAGCACCCAACGCCGCTCTGCAAGCCCTGAAGCTTTCTTT
TRBJ2-2	.	TRBV5-4	TRBD1	CASSYRTGETGELFF	TGTGCCAGCAGCTACCGGACAGGGGAAACCGGGGAGCTGTTTTTT
TRBJ1-2	.	TRBV7-9	.	CASSPLGQGQGYTF	TGTGCCAGCAGCCCATTAGGGCAGGGCCAAGGCTACACCTTC
TRBJ2-1	.	TRBV28	TRBD2	CASSLAGERNEQFF	TGTGCCAGCAGTTTAGCGGGAGAGAGAAATGAGCAGTTCTTC
TRBJ2-7	.	TRBV7-3	.	CASSSAGGYEQYF	TGTGCCAGCAGCTCAGCTGGGGGCTACGAGCAGTACTTC